The 24 T cell receptor beta chains below all came from one sample that was sequenced in a study of neurological immune-mediated disorders. Using its own MiXCR run on the 5' RACE reads, TCRdb lists one record per CDR3 protein. The data show 69,000 or so distinct CDR3 sequences, approximately 5% seen once. The sequencing input was PBMCs. The receptors derive from a woman in her seventies with multiple sclerosis.

This clonotype was detected ten times or more. The J gene is TRBJ2-4, the V gene TRBV27; perhaps TRBD2 as D (7 bases). The CDR3 covers 13 residues. Germline CDR1 is MNHEY and CDR2 is SMNVEV (reference sequence). Trimming left V 5 bases short and J 8 bases short, with 13 bases between. In DNA, the CDR3 is TGTGCCAGCAGTGGGGGGGCTGGAGACATTCAGTACTTC. Encoded protein: CASSGGAGDIQYF.

This clonotype showed up many times. This chain uses TRBV20-1 with TRBJ2-5; 12 positions agree with TRBD2. Germline CDR1 is DFQATT and CDR2 is SNEGSKA (reference sequence). The V segment lost 5 bases and the J segment 6 bases; nucleotides outside the gene matches: 4. The CDR3 runs to 13 residues. The CDR3 is CSAPTSGSKTQYF. The CDR3 DNA reads TGCAGTGCTCCGACTAGCGGGAGTAAGACCCAGTACTTC.

This clonotype was seen many times. V is TRBV4-3 and J is TRBJ2-3, with D unclear. The CDR3 runs to 15 residues. Germline CDR1 and CDR2: LGHNA and YSLEER. With 0 bases removed from V and 1 base from J, the gap between germline ends came to 8 bases. Written as DNA, the CDR3 is TGCGCCAGCAGCCAAGATTGGAGCCGCACAGATACGCAGTATTTT. This gives the protein CASSQDWSRTDTQYF.

This clonotype was seen many times. The chain has TRBV5-6 and TRBJ2-2; D unresolved. In germline, CDR1 is SGHDT, CDR2 YYEEEE. The V end was cut by 4 bases, the J end by 7 bases, with 8 bases between. The length of the CDR3 is 12 residues. CDR3 amino acids: CASSPPGGELFF. The CDR3 DNA reads TGTGCCAGCAGCCCCCCTGGCGGGGAGCTGTTTTTT. The whole variable domain, filled in from reference TRBV5-6 and TRBJ2-2, reads DAGVTQSPTHLIKTRGQQVTLRCSPKSGHDTVSWYQQALGQGPQFIFQYYEEEERQRGNFPDRFSGHQFPNYSSELNVNALLLGDSALYLCASSPPGGELFFGEGSRLTVL.

The sample holds many counts of this clonotype. This CDR3 reads CASTPRADTQYF. The CDR3 DNA follows: TGCGCCAGCACCCCTCGGGCAGATACGCAGTATTTT. The chain recombines TRBV10-2 with TRBJ2-3; D unresolved. The V end lost 7 bases, the J end lost 4 bases, and 9 bases lay between the germline ends. CDR1 is WSHSY, CDR2 SAAADI, per germline. This CDR3 is built from 12 residues.

This clonotype was counted ten times or more. The chain has TRBV3-1 and TRBJ1-5; D is uncertain. The CDR3 runs to 15 residues. From germline, CDR1 is LGHDT and CDR2 YNNKEL (reference sequence). V was shortened by 0 bases and J by 5 bases, with 11 bases between the two germline ends. Here the CDR3 reads CASSQEFGSYQPQHF. CDR3 DNA sequence: TGTGCCAGCAGCCAAGAGTTCGGCAGTTATCAGCCCCAGCATTTT.

This clonotype was recorded many times. The chain joins TRBV18 to TRBJ2-5, with D uncertain. Deletions cut 3 bases from V and 2 bases from J, with 4 bases between. CDR3 size: 12 residues. The germline gives CDR1 KGHSH, CDR2 LQKENI. The CDR3 bases are TGTGCCAGCTCACCGTATCAAGAGACCCAGTACTTC. This sequence encodes CASSPYQETQYF. The full variable domain, in which reference TRBV18 and TRBJ2-5 provide the parts outside the CDR3, is NAGVMQNPRHLVRRRGQEARLRCSPMKGHSHVYWYRQLPEEGLKFMVYLQKENIIDESGMPKERFSAEFPKEGPSILRIQQVVRGDSAAYFCASSPYQETQYFGPGTRLLVL.

This clonotype was picked up many times. This chain connects TRBV7-9 to TRBJ1-2, with D unclear. The germline CDR1 and CDR2 sequences are SEHNR and FQNEAQ (reference sequence). This CDR3 has 12 amino acids. V dropped 6 bases and J dropped 7 bases, with 12 bases sitting between them. DNA of the CDR3: TGTGCCAGCAGTCTCACGGGTATTGGCTACACCTTC. Its translation: CASSLTGIGYTF.

The table lists this clonotype with a few counts. This chain connects TRBV20-1 to TRBJ1-1, with TRBD1 matching over 7 bases. Germline V gene sequence: CDR1 DFQATT, CDR2 SNEGSKA (reference sequence). The J segment lost 0 bases and the V segment lost 1 base, leaving 5 bases of the junction unmatched. This CDR3 has 15 residues. The CDR3 bases are TGCAGTGCTAGAGGGAGGGGGCGAATGAACACTGAAGCTTTCTTT. Protein sequence: CSARGRGRMNTEAFF.

At least ten counts were recorded for this clonotype. This CDR3 reads CASTHLAGSYNEQFF. The DNA of the CDR3 is TGTGCCAGCACCCACCTAGCGGGCTCCTACAATGAGCAGTTCTTC. The rearrangement links TRBV6-2 or TRBV6-3 to TRBJ2-1, with TRBD2 identical over 8 bases. CDR3 size: 15 residues. Germline assignment: CDR1 MNHEY and CDR2 SVGEGT. V trimming: 7 bases; J trimming: 0 bases; junction bases outside the gene matches: 5.

This clonotype was seen ten or more times. The CDR3 DNA sequence: TGTGCCAGCAGCTATAGAGGAGGGCTTAATGAAAAACTGTTTTTT. Translating it yields CASSYRGGLNEKLFF. This chain uses TRBV5-6 with TRBJ1-4; D ambiguous. CDR1 SGHDT and CDR2 YYEEEE come from the germline V gene. V dropped 3 bases and J dropped 4 bases, with 13 bases sitting between them. This CDR3 has 15 residues.

This clonotype was recorded a few times. The J gene is TRBJ2-1, the V gene TRBV12-3 or TRBV12-4; 8 bases are shared with TRBD1. The CDR3 consists of 13 residues. V trimming: 8 bases; J trimming: 6 bases; junction bases outside the gene matches: 6. In DNA form, the CDR3 reads TGTGCCAGCCGACCTACAGGGGGCAATGAGCAGTTCTTC. Translating gives CASRPTGGNEQFF.

This clonotype appeared many times. J is TRBJ2-2 and V is TRBV7-9; unclear D gene. The V end lost 5 bases, the J end lost 0 bases, and 10 bases lay between the germline ends. Germline assignment: CDR1 SEHNR and CDR2 FQNEAQ (reference sequence). The CDR3 length is 15 residues. The CDR3 region is CASSRAASNTGELFF. As DNA, the CDR3 is TGTGCCAGCAGCAGGGCTGCATCGAACACCGGGGAGCTGTTTTTT. Full variable domain (missing parts from reference TRBV7-9 and TRBJ2-2): DTGVSQNPRHKITKRGQNVTFRCDPISEHNRLYWYRQTLGQGPEFLTYFQNEAQLEKSRLLSDRFSAERPKGSFSTLEIQRTEQGDSAMYLCASSRAASNTGELFFGEGSRLTVL.

At least ten counts were recorded for this clonotype. This sequence joins TRBV5-1 and TRBJ2-6; D is uncertain. The germline V gene encodes CDR1 SGHRS and CDR2 YFSETQ. The CDR3 loop spans 17 amino acids. V lost 1 base, J lost 4 bases, and 15 bases lay in between. Here the CDR3 reads CASSLFDLLWGANVLTF. CDR3 DNA: TGCGCCAGCAGCTTGTTTGACTTGCTGTGGGGGGCCAACGTCCTGACTTTC.

This clonotype was detected many times. V gene TRBV4-2 combines with J gene TRBJ2-5, with no clear D. The CDR3 length is 14 residues. Germline loops: CDR1 LGHNA, CDR2 YNFKEQ. V was clipped by 1 base and J by 5 bases, with 11 bases between them. The CDR3 loop reads CASSQGKYGETQYF. The CDR3 nucleotides read TGTGCCAGCAGCCAAGGGAAATATGGGGAGACCCAGTACTTC.

This clonotype was observed many times. This chain joins TRBV5-1 and TRBJ2-1, with a tentative D call TRBD1 (5 bases). V shed 7 bases and J shed 6 bases, with 11 bases lying between them. Germline lookup yields CDR1 SGHRS and CDR2 YFSETQ. The CDR3 is 12 amino acids. The CDR3 region is CASHKGSNEQFF. Here the CDR3 DNA reads TGCGCCAGCCACAAGGGGTCCAATGAGCAGTTCTTC.

In its sample, this clonotype was seen a few times. This rearrangement joins TRBV20-1 to TRBJ2-5; 12 nucleotides agree with TRBD2. V shed 5 bases and J 4 bases; nucleotides not matched to a gene: 8. The CDR3 covers 15 residues. The germline CDR1 and CDR2 sequences are DFQATT and SNEGSKA (reference sequence). CDR3 DNA: TGCAGTGCTTCTCGTACTAGCGGGAGGCCAGAGACCCAGTACTTC. Its translation: CSASRTSGRPETQYF.

This clonotype was found many times. This sequence joins TRBV4-1 and TRBJ2-7; no firm D call. Trimming shortened V by 3 bases and J by 3 bases, and 9 bases separated the two germline ends. The CDR3 sequence is 13 residues long. CDR1 and CDR2 (germline): MGHRA, YSYEKL. The CDR3 DNA is TGCGCCAGCAGCCAGTTAGGAGTCTACGAGCAGTACTTC. Its translation: CASSQLGVYEQYF.

Comments on this clonotype: A clone one base away is much larger, so this may be a read error. The CDR3 nucleotides read TGCGCCATCAGCGACCGGGTGGGTGAGCAGTTCTTC. It codes for CAISDRVGEQFF. The chain couples TRBV4-3 to TRBJ2-1; D uncertain. The CDR3 spans 12 residues. Germline CDR1 and CDR2: LGHNA and YSLEER.

In this sample, this clonotype turned up many times. The genes are TRBV20-1 and TRBJ2-1, with 8 bases that match TRBD2. The CDR3 totals 15 residues. Germline V gene sequence: CDR1 DFQATT, CDR2 SNEGSKA (reference sequence). The V gene end was trimmed by 0 bases and the J gene end by 9 bases; junction bases not matched to a gene: 10. In nucleotides, the CDR3 is TGCAGTGCTAGAGAGAGCGGGAGAGGCACAATTGAGCAGTTCTTC. This gives the protein CSARESGRGTIEQFF.

This clonotype occurred many times. V gene TRBV6-2 or TRBV6-3 combines with J gene TRBJ2-7, with a weak D call TRBD2 (5 bases). Germline CDR1 is MNHEY and CDR2 is SVGEGT. Deletions cut 3 bases from V and 2 bases from J, with 14 bases between. The CDR3 totals 15 residues. The chain's CDR3 is CASSYDGNRPYEQYF. The CDR3 DNA is TGTGCCAGCAGTTATGACGGGAATCGACCCTACGAGCAGTACTTC.

This clonotype has ten or more counts. CDR3 DNA: TGTGCCAGCAGCTTAACGTTATCGACGGGGAGGCATGAGCAGTTCTTC. It is translated as CASSLTLSTGRHEQFF. The V call is TRBV7-3, the J call TRBJ2-1, with D perhaps matching TRBD2 (6 bases). The V and J ends lost 0 bases and 8 bases respectively, with 17 bases between them. This CDR3 region has 16 residues. CDR1 and CDR2 from the germline V gene are SGHTA and FQGTGA.

The chain combines TRBV19 with TRBJ2-4; D unclear. This CDR3 contains 12 residues. Germline assignment: CDR1 LNHDA and CDR2 SQIVND (reference sequence). V was cut by 0 bases and J by 8 bases, with 5 bases left in between. The CDR3 spells CASSIENYIQYF. In nucleotides, the CDR3 is TGTGCCAGTAGTATAGAGAATTACATTCAGTACTTC.

This clonotype was found many times. The rearrangement joins TRBV6-5 to TRBJ2-2; D is unclear. V was shortened by 0 bases and J by 7 bases, with 6 bases between the two germline ends. The germline gives CDR1 MNHEY, CDR2 SVGAGI. This CDR3 comprises 13 residues. The CDR3 nucleotides are TGTGCCAGCAGTTACTCGGGGAACGGGGAGCTGTTTTTT. Translation gives CASSYSGNGELFF.